This T cell receptor beta chain was sequenced during a study of a mutant IDH1 vaccine in newly diagnosed glioma. TCRdb's table, derived via immunoSEQ multiplex PCR, lists solely in-frame clones and lacks some. The table lists tens of thousands of clones, roughly 80% of them singletons. Described time point: week 5, during vaccination. A single vaccine dose contained 300 ug of mutant IDH1 20-mer peptide, and topical imiquimod was used with it. On this clone: Its matching antigen is unknown.

This specimen was PBMCs, taken from a glioma patient whose treatment included an IDH1 peptide vaccine. The sequence was obtained from a man aged 25-45 years with glioma.

The CDR3 sequence is CASSLDGTGELFF. The CDR3 region has the DNA TGTGCCAGCAGCTTGGACGGCACCGGGGAGCTGTTTTTT. This rearrangement joins TRBV5-4 to TRBJ2-2; D remains ambiguous. Trimming removed 0 bases from V and 4 bases from J, with 4 bases in between. Germline CDR1 SGHNT, CDR2 YYREEE (reference sequence). This CDR3 has 13 residues.